The present T cell receptor (beta chain) was sequenced within a study of T cell repertoires in cytomegalovirus infection. Study at large: In public TCR beta signatures, there were indications of both CMV infection and matching HLA type.

Whole-study results and caveats: Cumulative frequency (of public TCR beta family members) identified carriers of CMV plus the relevant HLA. HLA-C-restricted CMV clonotypes gave the most frequent clonotype in two of eight donors.

TCRdb re-called the reads with MiXCR, one entry per CDR3 protein. Counted here are some 180,000 distinct CDR3 sequences, about 21% occurring once; the ten biggest clones make up around 3.1%. This clonotype has a handful of counts. Its cognate antigen is unknown. The source is a human donor in good health (CMV status not recorded). Some clones in this sample may be carry-over from other donors' samples. The source material was PBMCs.

The CDR3 here is CASSRTSGRTLQYF. CDR3 sequence (DNA): TGTGCCAGCAGCCGAACTAGCGGGAGGACTCTTCAGTACTTC. The genes are TRBV7-9 and TRBJ2-4; 12 nucleotides agree with TRBD2. Per the germline V gene, CDR1 is SEHNR and CDR2 is FQNEAQ (reference sequence). The V and J ends lost 5 bases and 11 bases, in that order; junction bases with no gene match: 7. CDR3 length: 14 amino acids. Drawing the rest from reference TRBV7-9 and TRBJ2-4, the complete variable domain is DTGVSQNPRHKITKRGQNVTFRCDPISEHNRLYWYRQTLGQGPEFLTYFQNEAQLEKSRLLSDRFSAERPKGSFSTLEIQRTEQGDSAMYLCASSRTSGRTLQYFGAGTRLSVL.